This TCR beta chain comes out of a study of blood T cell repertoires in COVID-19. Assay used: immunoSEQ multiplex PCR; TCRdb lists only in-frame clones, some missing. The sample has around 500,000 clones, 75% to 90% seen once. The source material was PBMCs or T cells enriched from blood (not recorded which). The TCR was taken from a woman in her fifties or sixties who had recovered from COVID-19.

The CDR3 DNA sequence: TGCAGCGTTGCGGCGGCTCACGCTTATGGCTACACCTTC. Amino acids: CSVAAAHAYGYTF. The chain joins TRBV29-1 to TRBJ1-2; D call uncertain. The CDR3 runs 13 residues. In germline, CDR1 is SQVTM, CDR2 ANQGSEA. V lost 4 bases, J lost 5 bases, and 14 bases lay in between.